This passage covers 29 T cell receptor beta chains from one sample sequenced in a study of cytomegalovirus exposure and HLA in healthy donors. Primers: 60 Vbeta forward and 13 Jbeta reverse. The method was immunoSEQ multiplex PCR; TCRdb's version includes in-frame clones alone and lacks a portion of them. The table lists about 150,000 clones, approximately 10% of them singletons. Sequenced input: PBMCs. These receptor sequences come from a woman aged 40 to 55 in good health and CMV-seropositive.

This clone was observed a few times. V gene TRBV6-5 combines with J gene TRBJ2-5, with 8 bases matching TRBD2. The junction had 9 bases not matched to a gene; V was cut back by 6 bases and J by 3 bases. Germline loops: CDR1 MNHEY, CDR2 SVGAGI. The CDR3 consists of 15 residues. The CDR3 is CASRPRKAGEETQYF. The CDR3 DNA reads as TGTGCCAGCAGACCCCGGAAAGCGGGGGAAGAGACCCAGTACTTC.

This clone occurred a few times. This rearrangement joins TRBV5-1 to TRBJ2-3, with TRBD1 identical over 9 bases. Per the germline V gene, CDR1 is SGHRS and CDR2 is YFSETQ. The CDR3 has 17 amino acids. The V segment lost 6 bases and the J segment 0 bases; nucleotides outside the gene matches: 11. The CDR3: CASTPAGTGYSTDTQYF. DNA for the CDR3: TGCGCCAGCACCCCGGCCGGGACAGGGTATAGCACAGATACGCAGTATTTT.

This clone occurred a few times. The chain uses TRBV5-1 and TRBJ2-7, with TRBD1 matching over 8 bases. The germline V gene encodes CDR1 SGHRS and CDR2 YFSETQ. This CDR3 comprises 16 residues. V dropped 0 bases and J dropped 2; count of bases not matched to a gene: 7. The CDR3 DNA is TGCGCCAGCAGCTTGGGATTGGCAGGGGGCACCTACGAGCAGTACTTC. This gives the protein CASSLGLAGGTYEQYF.

This clone has only a few counts. The chain carries TRBV5-1 and TRBJ1-2; D is undetermined. The germline gives CDR1 SGHRS, CDR2 YFSETQ. The V gene lost 4 bases and the J gene lost 4 bases, with 11 bases spanning the gap. CDR3 length: 13 residues. The DNA of the CDR3 is TGCGCCAGCAGCGATGGACTCTCCTATGGCTACACCTTC. It yields the protein CASSDGLSYGYTF.

This chain connects TRBV12-5 to TRBJ2-1; a weak D match, TRBD1 (5 bases). The germline V gene encodes CDR1 LGHNT and CDR2 FRNRAP. CDR3 length equals 18 residues. V was clipped by 0 bases and J by 5 bases, with 20 bases between them. CDR3 sequence: CASGLVHPIGLQDNEQFF. CDR3 bases: TGTGCTAGTGGTTTGGTACACCCCATTGGCCTACAGGACAATGAGCAGTTCTTC.

This sequence joins TRBV6-6 and TRBJ1-2, with 9 nucleotides matching TRBD1. The CDR3 runs 15 residues. V shed 0 bases, J shed 8 bases, and the junction held 7 bases outside the gene matches. Germline lookup yields CDR1 MNHNY and CDR2 SVGAGI (reference sequence). CDR3 coding DNA: TGTGCCAGCAGTTACTCGCCGGACAGGGGTGGCGGCTACACCTTC. Translation gives CASSYSPDRGGGYTF.

This clone was recorded a few times. The rearrangement joins TRBV10-3 to TRBJ1-1; D is ambiguous. Per germline, CDR1 ENHRY and CDR2 SYGVKD. The CDR3 has 14 amino acids. Trimming left V 2 bases short and J 6 bases short, with 13 bases between. The CDR3 protein is CAISEEVPVPEAFF. The CDR3 DNA reads as TGTGCCATCAGTGAGGAGGTCCCCGTCCCTGAAGCTTTCTTT.

The rearrangement joins TRBV2 to TRBJ2-1; no definite D call. The CDR3 runs 15 residues. Germline CDR1 SNHLY, CDR2 FYNNEI. V was clipped by 1 base and J by 5 bases, with 12 bases between them. The CDR3: CASSEVALPHNEQFF. The DNA for the CDR3 is TGTGCCAGCAGTGAAGTGGCCCTCCCCCACAATGAGCAGTTCTTC.

This clone was seen more than once but under ten times. The V call is TRBV19, the J call TRBJ1-2, with TRBD1 identical over 7 bases. This CDR3 region has 13 residues. Looked up from germline, CDR1 is LNHDA and CDR2 is SQIVND (reference sequence). The ends lost 2 bases at V and 8 bases at J; junction bases unmatched: 5. CDR3 region: CASSIRQGDGYTF. The CDR3, as DNA: TGTGCCAGTAGTATACGCCAGGGGGACGGCTACACCTTC.

The sample holds a few counts of this clone. This chain connects TRBV5-1 to TRBJ2-2, with 10 bases aligning to TRBD2. V was pared by 0 bases and J by 8 bases, with 7 bases of the junction left unmatched. This CDR3 has 16 residues. The germline gives CDR1 SGHRS, CDR2 YFSETQ. CDR3 protein: CASSLEAGGPTGELFF. CDR3 sequence (DNA): TGCGCCAGCAGCTTGGAAGCGGGGGGGCCCACGGGGGAGCTGTTTTTT.

The chain joins TRBV19 to TRBJ2-2; TRBD1 aligns across 11 bases. The J segment lost 7 bases and the V segment lost 7 bases, leaving 11 bases of the junction unmatched. Germline loops: CDR1 LNHDA, CDR2 SQIVND (reference sequence). The CDR3 runs to 16 residues. CDR3 amino acids: CASKVIRTGGHGELFF. As DNA, the CDR3 is TGTGCCAGTAAGGTCATCAGGACAGGGGGCCACGGGGAGCTGTTTTTT.

This clone turned up a few times. This chain joins TRBV2 and TRBJ1-4, with unresolved D. Germline lookup yields CDR1 SNHLY and CDR2 FYNNEI. The ends were cut back, 3 bases at V and 7 bases at J, with 12 bases in the middle. The CDR3 contains 14 residues. The CDR3 here is CASSDSSLGEKLFF. The CDR3, as DNA: TGTGCCAGCAGTGATTCAAGTCTAGGTGAAAAACTGTTTTTT.

This chain links TRBV2 with TRBJ2-3; TRBD2 matches at 13 bases. The CDR3 is 16 residues long. CDR1 and CDR2 (germline): SNHLY, FYNNEI. V lost 6 bases and J lost 2; bases outside the gene matches: 5. The CDR3 sequence is CASRVGTSGDTDTQYF. DNA of the CDR3: TGTGCCAGCAGGGTAGGGACTAGCGGGGACACAGATACGCAGTATTTT.

The chain's CDR3 is CASSSVQGARYEQYF. Written as DNA, the CDR3 is TGTGCCAGCAGCTCCGTACAGGGGGCTAGGTACGAGCAGTACTTC. The V gene is TRBV7-8, the J gene TRBJ2-7; TRBD1 matches 9 bases. Germline-derived CDR1 and CDR2 are SGHVS and FQNEAQ. J lost 4 bases, V lost 4 bases, and 8 bases had no gene match. The CDR3 sequence is 15 residues long.

As concerns this clone: Other nucleotide sequences from this sample produce the same CDR3. V and J are TRBV5-1 and TRBJ2-3, with 14 bases aligning to TRBD2. CDR1 SGHRS and CDR2 YFSETQ come from the germline V gene. The V and J ends lost 4 bases and 1 base, in that order; junction bases with no gene match: 2. CDR3 length: 16 amino acids. The CDR3 DNA follows: TGCGCCAGCAGCCCGGGACTAGCGGGGGGCACAGATACGCAGTATTTT. Translation: CASSPGLAGGTDTQYF.

This clone was counted between two and nine times. The rearrangement uses TRBV29-1 and TRBJ2-7, with 7 bases lining up with TRBD1. This CDR3 spans 12 amino acids. Trimming took 5 bases from V and 3 from J; bases not matched to a gene: 4. Germline values: CDR1 SQVTM, CDR2 ANQGSEA. The CDR3 DNA reads as TGCAGCGTTAGAGGGGACAGCTACGAGCAGTACTTC. It translates to CSVRGDSYEQYF.

The chain carries TRBV6-1 and TRBJ1-2; no firm D call. Trimming left V 8 bases short and J 3 bases short, with 13 bases between. The V gene's germline CDR1 is MNHNS and CDR2 SASEGT. CDR3 size: 13 residues. CDR3 sequence (DNA): TGTGCCAGCGGTAGACGGGGAGACTATGGCTACACCTTC. Translated: CASGRRGDYGYTF.

The rearrangement joins TRBV9 to TRBJ1-3; 7 bases match TRBD1. The CDR3 loop spans 16 amino acids. CDR1 and CDR2 from the germline V gene are SGDLS and YYNGEE. J gave up 0 bases and V 4 bases, and 7 bases lay outside the gene matches. The CDR3 coding sequence is TGTGCCAGCAGCCTTCTACAGGGGCCCTCTGGAAACACCATATATTTT. This codes for CASSLLQGPSGNTIYF.

The rearrangement links TRBV27 to TRBJ1-5; 7 positions match TRBD1. This CDR3 is 14 amino acids long. Trimming cost V 2 bases and J 7 bases; bases outside gene matches: 5. The germline CDR1 and CDR2 sequences are MNHEY and SMNVEV (reference sequence). As DNA, the CDR3 is TGTGCCAGCAGTTTAACAGGGGCTCGGCAGCCCCAGCATTTT. It specifies CASSLTGARQPQHF.

V is TRBV5-1 and J is TRBJ2-2; D call uncertain. In germline, CDR1 is SGHRS, CDR2 YFSETQ. The V end lost 5 bases, the J end lost 1 base, and 18 bases lay between the germline ends. The CDR3 consists of 17 residues. CDR3 residues: CASSYTSRSRNTGELFF. The CDR3 coding sequence is TGCGCCAGCAGTTATACCTCGAGGAGCCGGAACACCGGGGAGCTGTTTTTT.

The CDR3 loop reads CASSSGLAGGPFSYEQYF. The CDR3 bases are TGTGCCAGCAGCTCGGGACTAGCGGGGGGCCCCTTCTCCTACGAGCAGTACTTC. The gene calls are TRBV11-2 and TRBJ2-7; 15 positions agree with TRBD2. CDR1 and CDR2 from the germline V gene are SGHAT and FQNNGV. CDR3 size: 18 residues. V gave up 4 bases and J gave up 0 bases; unmatched junction bases: 7.

This clone was seen more than once but under ten times. This chain joins TRBV18 and TRBJ1-2, with D uncertain. The V end was cut by 4 bases, the J end by 6 bases, with 15 bases between. The CDR3 is made up of 14 amino acids. Per the germline V gene, CDR1 is KGHSH and CDR2 is LQKENI. Written as DNA, the CDR3 is TGTGCCAGCTCACTCTCAACGGGGTTCGATGGCTACACCTTC. Translating it yields CASSLSTGFDGYTF.

This clone has more than one count but fewer than ten. The CDR3 coding sequence is TGTGCCAGCTCACTGACAGGGTTTCGAGAGACCCAGTACTTC. The encoded protein is CASSLTGFRETQYF. V usage is TRBV18 and J usage is TRBJ2-5; TRBD1 matches at 7 bases. The V gene's germline CDR1 is KGHSH and CDR2 LQKENI. J gave up 4 bases and V 4 bases, and 6 bases lay outside the gene matches. The CDR3 covers 14 residues.

This rearrangement joins TRBV2 to TRBJ1-1; D ambiguous. The V gene lost 3 bases and the J gene lost 2 bases, with 10 bases spanning the gap. There are 14 residues in the CDR3. Germline loops: CDR1 SNHLY, CDR2 FYNNEI. The CDR3 reads CASSDSTVNTEAFF. CDR3 bases: TGTGCCAGCAGTGACTCCACGGTTAACACTGAAGCTTTCTTT.

This chain connects TRBV19 to TRBJ2-5, with D perhaps matching TRBD1 (6 bases). V was pared by 5 bases and J by 0 bases, with 7 bases between. The CDR3 contains 13 residues. The germline gives CDR1 LNHDA, CDR2 SQIVND (reference sequence). CDR3 sequence: CASSGQYQETQYF. The CDR3 DNA reads TGTGCCAGTAGTGGACAGTACCAAGAGACCCAGTACTTC.

This clone has just a few counts. The chain couples TRBV6-1 to TRBJ2-7; TRBD1 matches 8 bases. In germline, CDR1 is MNHNS, CDR2 SASEGT. The CDR3 consists of 13 residues. V trimming: 9 bases; J trimming: 3 bases; junction bases outside the gene matches: 7. For the CDR3, the DNA is TGTGCCAGTGCCAGACAGGGGCACTACGAGCAGTACTTC. Encoded protein: CASARQGHYEQYF.

This chain connects TRBV27 to TRBJ2-7; TRBD2 agrees at 10 bases. The germline V gene has CDR1 MNHEY and CDR2 SMNVEV (reference sequence). J was trimmed by 6 bases and V by 5 bases; bases with no gene match: 4. CDR3 length: 13 amino acids. CDR3: CASSISGGLEQYF. The CDR3 nucleotides are TGTGCCAGCAGTATTAGCGGGGGGCTCGAGCAGTACTTC.

This clone was counted between two and nine times. This chain connects TRBV5-4 to TRBJ2-5; 7 bases agree with TRBD1. V lost 1 base to trimming and J lost 5 bases; unmatched junction nucleotides: 5. Germline CDR1 SGHNT, CDR2 YYREEE (reference sequence). The CDR3 sequence is 14 residues long. The CDR3 reads CASSLRQGSETQYF. The CDR3 nucleotides read TGTGCCAGCAGCTTGAGACAGGGAAGCGAGACCCAGTACTTC. The whole variable domain, remainder taken from reference TRBV5-4 and TRBJ2-5, is ETGVTQSPTHLIKTRGQQVTLRCSSQSGHNTVSWYQQALGQGPQFIFQYYREEENGRGNFPPRFSGLQFPNYSSELNVNALELDDSALYLCASSLRQGSETQYFGPGTRLLVL.

The V gene is TRBV2, the J gene TRBJ1-1, with 9 bases identical to TRBD1. Germline V gives CDR1 SNHLY, CDR2 FYNNEI. Trimming at V came to 5 bases and at J to 3 bases, leaving 7 bases not matched to a gene. The CDR3 is 15 amino acids. The CDR3 nucleotides are TGTGCCAGCAGTCTTGACAGGGGGAGGGACACTGAAGCTTTCTTT. It codes for CASSLDRGRDTEAFF.